Included here is one TCR beta chain sequence, with context. This record comes from a study of blood T cell repertoires in COVID-19. Study overall: Italy, Spain and the United States were the sources of the convalescent and acute COVID-19 samples. From T cells, B-cell-depleted T cells, or PBMCs came the material, which was cDNA or gDNA.

Source study methods: From reference gene primer amplification, estimates of nucleated cell counts were derived. Generated by immunoSEQ multiplex PCR, the TCRdb table keeps only in-frame clones and is missing some. The V and J calls and clone size are taken from that table; D and trimming were inferred from the DNA. In the table there are about 110,000 clones, approximately 90% of which are singletons. Sequencing was performed on peripheral blood. This TCR was recovered from a human donor in a cohort sampled during active COVID-19.

The CDR3 nucleotides are TGTGCCAGCAGCCAAGCCCCCTGGACAGACTACAATGAGCAGTTCTTC. This sequence encodes CASSQAPWTDYNEQFF. The rearrangement links TRBV3-1 (or the pseudogene TRBV3-2) to TRBJ2-1, with D perhaps TRBD1 (6 bases). The CDR3 runs 16 residues. V gave up 1 base and J gave up 3 bases, with 13 bases separating them. In germline, CDR1 is LGHDT, CDR2 YNNKEL (reference sequence).